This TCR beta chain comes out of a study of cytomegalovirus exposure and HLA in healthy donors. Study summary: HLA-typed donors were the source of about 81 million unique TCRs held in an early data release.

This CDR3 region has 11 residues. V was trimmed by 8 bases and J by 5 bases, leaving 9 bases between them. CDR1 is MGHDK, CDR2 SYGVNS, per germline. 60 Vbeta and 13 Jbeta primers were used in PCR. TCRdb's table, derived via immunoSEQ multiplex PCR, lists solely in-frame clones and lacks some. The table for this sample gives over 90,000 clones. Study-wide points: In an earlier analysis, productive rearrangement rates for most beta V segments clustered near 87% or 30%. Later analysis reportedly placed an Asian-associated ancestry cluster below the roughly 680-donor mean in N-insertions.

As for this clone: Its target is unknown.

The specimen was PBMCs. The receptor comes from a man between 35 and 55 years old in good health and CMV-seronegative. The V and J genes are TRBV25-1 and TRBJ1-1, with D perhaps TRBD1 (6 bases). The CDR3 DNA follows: TGTGCCAGCCAGGGGTATACTGAAGCTTTCTTT. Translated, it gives CASQGYTEAFF.